This T cell receptor (beta chain) is from a study of post-analysis software for immune sequencing data (dated by TCRdb to 2015 to 2017). With regard to the full study: The recorded disease courses included relapsing-remitting, secondary progressive and progressive-relapsing multiple sclerosis, and some patients had no subtype annotation. The patient repertoires were compared against 10 to 12 previously published healthy control repertoires obtained from donors aged about 6 to 25 years. A subset of samples was prepared in parallel using single-end sample barcoding, then pooled and co-amplified after Illumina adapter ligation.

To demonstrate the VDJtools post-analysis software, the study profiled TCR beta repertoires from the peripheral blood of about a dozen young patients with multiple sclerosis. The multiple sclerosis patients were children and adolescents between about 6 and 16 years of age. Relative to germline, V is missing 5 bases and J is missing 1 base, with 5 bases of the junction outside any gene match. CDR1 and CDR2 were assigned from the germline V gene (reference sequence) as DFQATT and SNEGSKA. CDR3 length: 14 amino acids, cysteine to phenylalanine. Of all the DNA, just the CDR3 is kept, 42 bases in frame from base 1. The full study reports these points: Strong co-clustering of samples prepared in the same batch was shown by direct clustering with F measure, prompting a batch-effect correction. Significantly higher frequencies in patients than in controls were found for roughly 5 TRBV segments, including TRBV5-6, TRBV5-1 and TRBV20-1. Multiple sclerosis patients had significantly lower normalized Chao1 diversity than controls, a result that suggests substantial peripheral T-cell clonal expansion. The control group was slightly older than the multiple sclerosis patient group.

Receptor amplification or capture employed PCR. The sample was run on an Illumina HiSeq 2500. Unique molecular identifiers were incorporated into TCR beta cDNA libraries to reduce PCR and sequencing biases. Per 1 to 10 million input T cells, some 500,000 cDNA molecules were obtained, such that each molecule approximated one T cell. The same protocol used for the earlier healthy control dataset was applied to prepare and sequence the patient libraries. Within a given batch, samples were prepared together, multiplexed and sequenced on the same HiSeq lane. Processing in the source paper ran as follows. MIGEC was used to process the raw barcoded reads, and molecular identifier groups with only a single read were discarded before consensus assembly and CDR3 extraction. Clonotype tables were post-analysed with VDJtools, normalizing diversity by down-sampling all datasets to the smallest sample size. To correct batch-related cross-sample contamination, repertoire overlap clustering matched CDR3 amino acid sequences but not nucleotide sequences. Clones were called with MiXCR by TCRdb after fastp trimmed the public reads at Q25, and only in-frame beta chains were retained. Each entry merges the rows of one CDR3 protein and shows their most common DNA and genes. The V and J calls and clone size come from TCRdb's table, not from the authors' own analysis. For this sample the table gives 820,000 or so distinct CDR3 sequences, of which roughly 50% were detected only once. Together, the top ten hold over 4% of the sample.

A note on this clonotype: There is no known antigen for this receptor. It has no much larger one-base neighbor in the sample; base qualities were not kept.

The TCR was taken from a girl aged 10-17 years with multiple sclerosis. The chain joins TRBV20-1 to TRBJ1-1; TRBD1 agrees with 9 junctional bases. Sequencing input: blood. The bases are TGCAGTGCTCAACAGGGGGCAGGGAACACTGAAGCTTTCTTT. Its translation is CSAQQGAGNTEAFF.